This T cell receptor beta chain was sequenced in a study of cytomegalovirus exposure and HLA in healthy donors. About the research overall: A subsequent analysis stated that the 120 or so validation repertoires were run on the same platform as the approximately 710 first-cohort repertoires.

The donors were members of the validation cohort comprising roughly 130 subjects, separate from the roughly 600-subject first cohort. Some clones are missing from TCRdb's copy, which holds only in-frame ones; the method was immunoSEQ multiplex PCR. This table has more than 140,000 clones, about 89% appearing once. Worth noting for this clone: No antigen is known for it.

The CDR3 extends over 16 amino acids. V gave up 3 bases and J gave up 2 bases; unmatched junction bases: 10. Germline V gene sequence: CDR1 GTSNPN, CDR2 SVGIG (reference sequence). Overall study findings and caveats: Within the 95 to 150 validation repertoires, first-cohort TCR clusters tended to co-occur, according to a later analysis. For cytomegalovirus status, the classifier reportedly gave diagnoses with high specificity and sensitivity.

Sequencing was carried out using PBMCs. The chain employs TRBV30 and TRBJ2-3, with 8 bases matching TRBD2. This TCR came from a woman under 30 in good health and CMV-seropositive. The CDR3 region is CAWRRPTSGNTDTQYF. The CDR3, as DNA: TGTGCCTGGAGGCGCCCAACTAGCGGAAACACAGATACGCAGTATTTT. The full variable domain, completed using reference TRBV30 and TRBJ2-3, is SQTIHQWPATLVQPVGSPLSLECTVEGTSNPNLYWYRQAAGRGLQLLFYSVGIGQISSEVPQNLSASRPQDRQFILSSKKLLLSDSGFYLCAWRRPTSGNTDTQYFGPGTRLTVL.